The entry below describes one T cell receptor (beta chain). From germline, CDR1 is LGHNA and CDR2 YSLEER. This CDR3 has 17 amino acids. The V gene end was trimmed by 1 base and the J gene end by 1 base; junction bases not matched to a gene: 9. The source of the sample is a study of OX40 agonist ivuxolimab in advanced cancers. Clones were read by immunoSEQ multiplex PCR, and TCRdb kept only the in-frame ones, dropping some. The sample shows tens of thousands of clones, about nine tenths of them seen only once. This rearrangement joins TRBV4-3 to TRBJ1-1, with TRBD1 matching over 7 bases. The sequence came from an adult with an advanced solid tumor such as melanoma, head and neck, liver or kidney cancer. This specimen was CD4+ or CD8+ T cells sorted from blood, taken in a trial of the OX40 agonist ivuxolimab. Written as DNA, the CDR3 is TGCGCCAGCAGCCAAGTCCTAATAGGGGGCGGGAACACTGAAGCTTTCTTT. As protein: CASSQVLIGGGNTEAFF.